The 27 T cell receptor beta chains below come from one sample, sequenced in a study of shared clonotypes between healthy human individuals (dated by TCRdb to 2020 to 2021). The library was made by the immunoSEQ multiplex PCR assay. TCRdb provides this immuneACCESS table in a form limited to in-frame rearrangements. Some clones are lacking; in checked studies, under half of them reflect an unresolved V gene, and why the rest are absent is not known. The sample yields approximately 2,300,000 clones; 85% to 95% were counted once. The ten largest clones take up approximately 0.41% of the sample. The specimen sequenced was naive CD4+ T cells from PBMCs. Read against the paper, the sample's cell subset or site label means: CD45RA+ positively selected. Every receptor here comes from a man aged 18 to 35 in good health. Some clones in this sample may be carry-over from other donors' samples.

This clone has a single count. This chain uses TRBV2 with TRBJ2-6; TRBD1 is a possible D gene (5 bases). Looked up from germline, CDR1 is SNHLY and CDR2 is FYNNEI. V lost 5 bases and J 2 bases, leaving 10 bases between the germline ends. The CDR3 contains 15 residues. The CDR3 here is CASSNDRTGANVLTF. CDR3 coding DNA: TGTGCCAGCAGTAATGACAGAACTGGGGCCAACGTCCTGACTTTC.

V is TRBV7-9 and J is TRBJ1-5; D is undetermined. The CDR3 consists of 14 residues. CDR1 is SEHNR and CDR2 is FQNEAQ in the germline V gene (reference sequence). Trimming removed 5 bases at V and 3 bases at J, with 11 bases between. The CDR3 spells CASSPVAVNQPQHF. The CDR3 coding sequence is TGTGCCAGCAGCCCCGTGGCGGTCAATCAGCCCCAGCATTTT.

The V call is TRBV30, the J call TRBJ1-1; weak D call: TRBD1 (6 bases). Trimming removed 4 bases at V and 6 bases at J, with 12 bases between. The length of the CDR3 is 12 residues. Germline-derived CDR1 and CDR2 are GTSNPN and SVGIG (reference sequence). The CDR3 region has the DNA TGTGCCTGGACACAGGGTTTCGCTGAAGCTTTCTTT. Translated, it gives CAWTQGFAEAFF.

This chain uses TRBV5-1 with TRBJ1-1, with D maybe TRBD1 (6 bases). The CDR3 totals 13 residues. Germline assignment: CDR1 SGHRS and CDR2 YFSETQ. The ends were cut back, 7 bases at V and 4 bases at J, with 14 bases in the middle. In DNA, the CDR3 is TGCGCCAGCCTAAATACAGGGAGCACTGAAGCTTTCTTT. It translates to CASLNTGSTEAFF.

This sequence joins TRBV6-6 and TRBJ2-1; D may match TRBD1 or TRBD2 (5 bases each). Germline V gives CDR1 MNHNY, CDR2 SVGAGI (reference sequence). The CDR3 sequence is 14 residues long. V was clipped by 5 bases and J by 7 bases, with 15 bases between them. CDR3 region: CASSPTGTPNEQFF. DNA of the CDR3: TGTGCCAGCAGTCCGACCGGGACCCCTAATGAGCAGTTCTTC.

A single count supports this clone. The chain links TRBV28 to TRBJ1-4, with D maybe TRBD1 (6 bases). V lost 4 bases to trimming and J lost 8 bases, with 23 bases between them. The CDR3 sequence is 17 residues long. CDR1 MDHEN and CDR2 SYDVKM come from the germline V gene. DNA for the CDR3: TGTGCCAGCAGTTCAATCCGATACAGGGACGATGAGGAAAAACTGTTTTTT. It translates to CASSSIRYRDDEEKLFF.

The chain carries TRBV7-3 and TRBJ2-3; 10 nucleotides line up with TRBD1. This CDR3 spans 15 amino acids. Germline assignment: CDR1 SGHTA and CDR2 FQGTGA. J lost 5 bases, V lost 3 bases, and 5 bases had no gene match. In DNA form, the CDR3 reads TGTGCCAGCAGCTTCGGACAGGGGGAAGGAGATACGCAGTATTTT. Its protein is CASSFGQGEGDTQYF.

The genes are TRBV27 and TRBJ1-1; D ambiguous. Germline assignment: CDR1 MNHEY and CDR2 SMNVEV (reference sequence). Between the trimmed V and J ends, which lost 0 bases and 5 bases, there was a span of 22 bases. The CDR3 totals 18 residues. The CDR3 coding sequence is TGTGCCAGCAGTTTATCGATTGGGCGCGGAGAAAGGCGGACTGAAGCTTTCTTT. It yields the protein CASSLSIGRGERRTEAFF.

This chain connects TRBV9 to TRBJ2-2; 8 nucleotides agree with TRBD2. V was pared by 3 bases and J by 5 bases, with 15 bases of the junction left unmatched. Germline CDR1 and CDR2: SGDLS and YYNGEE. This CDR3 has 18 residues. Here the CDR3 DNA reads TGTGCCAGCAGCGGGCCCAAAACGGGAGGGCCGGGGACCGGGGAGCTGTTTTTT. It specifies CASSGPKTGGPGTGELFF. Full variable domain (missing parts from reference TRBV9 and TRBJ2-2): DSGVTQTPKHLITATGQRVTLRCSPRSGDLSVYWYQQSLDQGLQFLIQYYNGEERAKGNILERFSAQQFPDLHSELNLSSLELGDSALYFCASSGPKTGGPGTGELFFGEGSRLTVL.

This chain connects TRBV12-5 to TRBJ2-3, with D perhaps given as TRBD1 or TRBD2 (5 bases each). Germline CDR1 LGHNT, CDR2 FRNRAP. V dropped 1 base and J dropped 4 bases, with 9 bases sitting between them. The CDR3 covers 14 residues. CDR3 sequence: CASGLGVGADTQYF. DNA of the CDR3: TGTGCTAGTGGTTTGGGGGTGGGGGCAGATACGCAGTATTTT.

V gene TRBV6-1 combines with J gene TRBJ2-3, with D perhaps matching TRBD2 (5 bases). Trimming left V 4 bases short and J 7 bases short, with 12 bases between. Germline V gene sequence: CDR1 MNHNS, CDR2 SASEGT. The CDR3 sequence is 13 residues long. The DNA of the CDR3 is TGTGCCAGCAGTGGTCGTGAGGGCAATACGCAGTATTTT. Its translation is CASSGREGNTQYF.

Details on this clone: Other DNA sequences from this sample encode an identical CDR3 as well. J is TRBJ1-5 and V is TRBV5-1; 10 positions match TRBD1. The junction had 4 bases not matched to a gene; V was cut back by 3 bases and J by 7 bases. CDR1 is SGHRS, CDR2 YFSETQ, per germline. This CDR3 is 14 amino acids long. The CDR3 nucleotides read TGCGCCAGCAGCTCGGGGACAGGGGAACAGCCCCAGCATTTT. Translating it yields CASSSGTGEQPQHF.

About this clone itself: Other DNA sequences within the sample encode an identical CDR3. The V and J genes are TRBV29-1 and TRBJ1-3; 7 nucleotides align to TRBD1. Germline CDR1 SQVTM, CDR2 ANQGSEA. After removal of 7 bases from V and 0 bases from J, the junction contained 3 bases not matched to a gene. The CDR3 is made up of 13 amino acids. The DNA for the CDR3 is TGCAGCGCCCGACAGGGCTCTGGAAACACCATATATTTT. Translating it yields CSARQGSGNTIYF.

In its sample, this clone was seen once. This chain links TRBV27 with TRBJ1-2, with 8 bases lining up with TRBD1. The CDR3 runs to 13 residues. The germline V gene has CDR1 MNHEY and CDR2 SMNVEV (reference sequence). Unmatched junction bases numbered 7, after V lost 3 bases and J lost 10 bases. In DNA, the CDR3 is TGTGCCAGCAGTTTGGAGCCGACAGGGGCCTACACCTTC. It specifies CASSLEPTGAYTF.

V usage is TRBV27 and J usage is TRBJ2-6, with TRBD1 matching 9 bases. The length of the CDR3 is 15 residues. V lost 6 bases, J lost 5 bases, and 5 bases stayed unmatched. Germline CDR1 MNHEY, CDR2 SMNVEV (reference sequence). This CDR3 reads CASRTGGAWANVLTF. The CDR3 DNA reads as TGTGCCAGCAGAACAGGGGGCGCCTGGGCCAACGTCCTGACTTTC.

Turning to this clone: Other DNA sequences in the same sample also yield this CDR3. V gene TRBV5-1 combines with J gene TRBJ2-7; no definite D call. V was clipped by 4 bases and J by 2 bases, with 13 bases between them. Germline V gene sequence: CDR1 SGHRS, CDR2 YFSETQ. This CDR3 comprises 14 residues. CDR3 amino acids: CASSPMGGTYEQYF. CDR3 bases: TGCGCCAGCAGCCCCATGGGCGGAACCTACGAGCAGTACTTC.

This clone came up a few times. The chain has TRBV6-5 and TRBJ1-1; D may be TRBD1 (6 bases). V lost 8 bases and J 1 base, leaving 11 bases between the germline ends. Germline V gene lookup returns CDR1 MNHEY and CDR2 SVGAGI. The CDR3 covers 13 residues. This CDR3 reads CASLKQGNTEAFF. The DNA of the CDR3 is TGTGCCAGCCTTAAACAGGGGAACACTGAAGCTTTCTTT.

The J gene is TRBJ2-1, the V gene TRBV5-4; D assignment may be TRBD1 or TRBD2 (5 bases each). Between the trimmed V and J ends, which lost 4 bases and 8 bases, there was a span of 19 bases. The CDR3 is made up of 15 amino acids. Per the germline V gene, CDR1 is SGHNT and CDR2 is YYREEE (reference sequence). CDR3 loop: CASSLSGTVGDEQFF. CDR3 coding DNA: TGTGCCAGCAGCCTCTCCGGGACCGTCGGCGATGAGCAGTTCTTC.

V gene TRBV4-3 combines with J gene TRBJ2-7; 7 bases line up with TRBD1. Per germline, CDR1 LGHNA and CDR2 YSLEER. The CDR3 consists of 15 residues. V gave up 0 bases and J gave up 4 bases; unmatched junction bases: 6. The CDR3 region has the DNA TGCGCCAGCAGCCAAGATCTCGGCAGGGGGTACGAGCAGTACTTC. Amino acid sequence: CASSQDLGRGYEQYF.

The chain couples TRBV11-2 to TRBJ2-2, with 8 bases identical to TRBD2. The CDR3 has 16 residues. Trimming took 4 bases from V and 2 from J; bases not matched to a gene: 6. CDR1 is SGHAT and CDR2 is FQNNGV in the germline V gene. The CDR3 coding sequence is TGTGCCAGCAGCTCCACTAGCGGAGCCAACACCGGGGAGCTGTTTTTT. It yields the protein CASSSTSGANTGELFF.

This chain links TRBV18 with TRBJ2-5; 7 bases line up with TRBD1. CDR1 and CDR2 from the germline V gene are KGHSH and LQKENI. After removal of 1 base from V and 2 bases from J, the junction contained 4 bases not matched to a gene. This CDR3 region has 15 residues. The CDR3 loop reads CASSPRTGIQETQYF. The CDR3 DNA reads TGTGCCAGCTCACCACGGACAGGCATACAAGAGACCCAGTACTTC.

The rearrangement links TRBV25-1 to TRBJ2-3; 8 bases map to TRBD2. Germline assignment: CDR1 MGHDK and CDR2 SYGVNS. The ends lost 11 bases at V and 0 bases at J; junction bases unmatched: 4. The CDR3 consists of 13 residues. This CDR3 is CAPLAVSTDTQYF. CDR3 DNA sequence: TGTGCCCCACTAGCGGTGAGCACAGATACGCAGTATTTT.

This chain connects TRBV5-1 to TRBJ2-1; TRBD2 aligns across 11 bases. The V gene end was trimmed by 0 bases and the J gene end by 5 bases; junction bases not matched to a gene: 4. In germline, CDR1 is SGHRS, CDR2 YFSETQ. The CDR3 runs to 16 residues. The CDR3 here is CASSLAVAGGHNEQFF. In DNA, the CDR3 is TGCGCCAGCAGCTTGGCTGTAGCGGGAGGGCACAATGAGCAGTTCTTC.

The chain employs TRBV25-1 and TRBJ2-1; D unresolved. V was pared by 2 bases and J by 2 bases, with 7 bases between. Looked up from germline, CDR1 is MGHDK and CDR2 is SYGVNS. This CDR3 is built from 14 residues. The DNA for the CDR3 is TGTGCCAGCAGTGAAACACTCGCCTACAATGAGCAGTTCTTC. It specifies CASSETLAYNEQFF.

This rearrangement joins TRBV5-6 to TRBJ2-7; no clear D. Germline V gene lookup returns CDR1 SGHDT and CDR2 YYEEEE. The CDR3 totals 13 residues. With 0 bases removed from V and 9 bases from J, the gap between germline ends came to 13 bases. CDR3: CASSLGSNWGQYF. In nucleotides, the CDR3 is TGTGCCAGCAGCTTGGGAAGCAATTGGGGGCAGTACTTC.

The chain uses TRBV6-4 and TRBJ2-2; D not certain. Germline V gene sequence: CDR1 MRHNA, CDR2 SNTAGT. This CDR3 region has 14 residues. Trimming stripped 2 bases from V and 2 bases from J, with 6 bases between. The CDR3 sequence is CASSDPDNTGELFF. CDR3 nucleotides: TGTGCCAGCAGTGACCCGGACAACACCGGGGAGCTGTTTTTT.

V gene TRBV30 combines with J gene TRBJ1-2; TRBD1 is a possible D gene (5 bases). CDR3 length: 14 amino acids. The germline CDR1 and CDR2 sequences are GTSNPN and SVGIG (reference sequence). The V gene lost 4 bases and the J gene lost 2 bases, with 14 bases spanning the gap. The CDR3 sequence is CAWNLGVLNYGYTF. As DNA, the CDR3 is TGTGCCTGGAATTTGGGGGTATTGAACTATGGCTACACCTTC.